Detailed here is one T cell receptor beta chain. Its antigen is not known. It was with 60 Vbeta and 13 Jbeta primers that the PCR ran. The repertoire was sequenced with immunoSEQ multiplex PCR; TCRdb's copy has only in-frame clones and lacks some. Of 150,000 to 200,000 clones detected, nearly 80% appear once; the ten largest clones hold over 12%. The data were taken from a study of cytomegalovirus exposure and HLA in healthy donors. Trimming removed 3 bases from V and 1 base from J; junction bases left unmatched: 20. This CDR3 contains 22 residues. Germline values: CDR1 MGHRA, CDR2 YSYEKL. Overall study results and limits: Within a later analysis, the majority of CMV-associated TCR beta chains appeared HLA-restricted. With later analysis, a missense DCLRE1C variant became linked to TCR beta V- and J-gene trimming. Because they were indistinguishable, some V segments, including TRBV6-2 and TRBV6-3, were excluded.

The source of this sequence is a man in his forties or fifties in good health and CMV-seropositive. The chain combines TRBV4-1 with TRBJ2-3, with 12 bases fitting TRBD2. Sequenced input: PBMCs. The CDR3 DNA follows: TGCGCCAGCAGCCAGGGAGAGGGGCGCATCTCTAGCGGGGGGGCCCGCACAGATACGCAGTATTTT. It specifies CASSQGEGRISSGGARTDTQYF.